The rows below give T cell receptor beta chains drawn from one sample of a study of cytomegalovirus exposure and HLA in healthy donors. TCRdb's copy holds only in-frame clones and misses some; the assay was immunoSEQ multiplex PCR. The sample holds roughly 150,000 clones; 80% are singletons and the top ten take around 15%. Sequencing used PBMCs. These receptors were obtained from a woman aged 40 to 50 in good health and CMV-seronegative. Both conserved end residues are part of each CDR3. The D gene is left open where the match is weak. Not every row has a clone size; where given, it reads once, few, many or a size class.

CASNQNRGVNYGYTF,TGTGCCAGCAACCAAAACAGGGGAGTTAACTATGGCTACACCTTC,TRBJ1-2,NA,TRBD1,TRBV2,15
CASPRGPVRYEQLF,TGTGCCAGCCCCCGAGGCCCTGTTCGGTATGAGCAGCTCTTC,TRBJ2-1,NA,NA,TRBV11-3,14
CASSSRGNQPQHF,TGTGCCAGCAGCTCCAGGGGGAATCAGCCCCAGCATTTT,TRBJ1-5,NA,TRBD1,TRBV7-8,13
CASSWSGSGLNEQFF,TGTGCCAGCAGCTGGAGCGGGAGTGGACTAAATGAGCAGTTCTTC,TRBJ2-1,NA,TRBD2,TRBV5-6,15
CASSLSQGALGYEQYF,TGTGCCAGCAGCCTCTCCCAGGGGGCGCTCGGCTACGAGCAGTACTTC,TRBJ2-7,NA,TRBD1,TRBV7-2,16
CASSLSDQGETEAFF,TGTGCCAGCAGCTTAAGTGACCAGGGGGAAACTGAAGCTTTCTTT,TRBJ1-1,NA,TRBD1,TRBV7-8,15
CASRAGVAEAFF,TGTGCCAGCAGAGCCGGGGTAGCTGAAGCTTTCTTT,TRBJ1-1,NA,NA,TRBV28,12
CASKNSYEQYF,TGTGCCAGCAAAAACAGCTACGAGCAGTACTTC,TRBJ2-7,few,NA,TRBV28,11
CASSFLGEASYEQYF,TGTGCCAGCAGTTTCCTTGGCGAGGCGTCCTACGAGCAGTACTTC,TRBJ2-7,NA,NA,TRBV28,15
CASRQGRNTGELFF,TGTGCCAGCAGACAGGGGCGGAACACCGGGGAGCTGTTTTTT,TRBJ2-2,few,TRBD1,TRBV11-3,14
CASSFLGTGDYEQYF,TGTGCCAGCAGCTTCCTCGGGACAGGGGACTACGAGCAGTACTTC,TRBJ2-7,NA,TRBD1,TRBV11-3,15
CASSLLGGTNEKLFF,TGTGCCAGCAGCTTACTGGGAGGGACTAATGAAAAACTGTTTTTT,TRBJ1-4,NA,NA,TRBV7-9,15
CASSTQLISGNTIYF,TGTGCCAGCAGCACACAGCTCATCTCTGGAAACACCATATATTTT,TRBJ1-3,NA,NA,TRBV7-2,15
CASSLQAGVTGELFF,TGTGCCAGCAGTTTACAGGCGGGTGTCACCGGGGAGCTGTTTTTT,TRBJ2-2,few,NA,TRBV27,15
CASSTLGQAYEQYF,TGTGCCAGTAGTACTCTGGGACAGGCCTACGAGCAGTACTTC,TRBJ2-7,NA,TRBD1,TRBV19,14
CASSKGQSSYEQYF,TGTGCCAGTAGTAAGGGACAGAGCTCCTACGAGCAGTACTTC,TRBJ2-7,NA,TRBD1,TRBV19,14
CASSWTVDYEQYF,TGTGCCAGCAGCTGGACAGTCGACTACGAGCAGTACTTC,TRBJ2-7,NA,NA,TRBV5-6,13
CASSFTGTKSEKLFF,TGCGCCAGCAGCTTTACCGGGACAAAGAGTGAAAAACTGTTTTTT,TRBJ1-4,NA,NA,TRBV4-1,15
CASGPGASPGTPYGYTF,TGTGCTAGTGGTCCTGGGGCCTCCCCCGGGACACCCTATGGCTACACCTTC,TRBJ1-2,few,NA,TRBV12-5,17
CASLGLGVRKTQYF,TGTGCCAGCTTGGGACTAGGCGTTCGAAAGACCCAGTACTTC,TRBJ2-5,NA,TRBD2,TRBV28,14
CASGEGLWRSNYGYTF,TGTGCCAGTGGTGAGGGCCTTTGGAGATCTAACTATGGCTACACCTTC,TRBJ1-2,NA,NA,TRBV19,16
CATSRDPGTEQYF,TGTGCCACCAGCAGAGATCCAGGCACCGAGCAGTACTTC,TRBJ2-7,NA,NA,TRBV15,13
CASSEHRATNTGELFF,TGTGCCAGCAGTGAACACAGGGCGACGAACACCGGGGAGCTGTTTTTT,TRBJ2-2,NA,NA,TRBV6-1,16